These 25 T cell receptor beta chains were all obtained from the same sample, sequenced in a study of neoadjuvant anti-PD-1 for oral cavity cancer. The assay was immunoSEQ multiplex PCR, and TCRdb's table has in-frame clones only and misses some. Of 55,000 to 80,000 clones in the sample, approximately 87% were seen once. Time point indicated: after neoadjuvant nivolumab, at surgical resection. Material: PBMCs, obtained after nivolumab (anti-PD-1) treatment. The receptors here all came from a person aged 40 to 85 with oral cavity squamous cell carcinoma.

This sequence joins TRBV29-1 and TRBJ1-1; no definite D call. Germline V CDR1 and CDR2: SQVTM, ANQGSEA. CDR3 length: 13 amino acids. The CDR3: CSTPGVLNTEAFF. Here the CDR3 DNA reads TGCAGTACCCCCGGGGTGCTGAACACTGAAGCTTTCTTT. Combining the CDR3 with reference TRBV29-1 and TRBJ1-1 gives the whole variable domain SAVISQKPSRDICQRGTSLTIQCQVDSQVTMMFWYRQQPGQSLTLIATANQGSEATYESGFVIDKFPISRPNLTFSTLTVSNMSPEDSSIYLCSTPGVLNTEAFFGQGTRLTVV.

The J gene is TRBJ2-1, the V gene TRBV13, with 13 bases aligning to TRBD2. The CDR3 is 20 residues long. The germline CDR1 and CDR2 sequences are PRHDT and FYEKMQ (reference sequence). Unmatched junction bases numbered 18, after V lost 3 bases and J lost 7 bases. CDR3 in DNA: TGTGCCAGCAGCTTTTCACCCGGGGACGGCGGGACTAGCGGGGTGAATGAGCAGTTCTTC. It encodes CASSFSPGDGGTSGVNEQFF.

The chain is built from TRBV11-2 and TRBJ1-2; D is ambiguous. Trimming took off 5 bases at V and 0 bases at J, with 25 bases between the two ends. The V gene's germline CDR1 is SGHAT and CDR2 FQNNGV. The CDR3 contains 19 residues. The CDR3 nucleotides read TGTGCCAGCAGCCGAAATAAAGATCGCCGGCAGCTGACTAACTATGGCTACACCTTC. As protein: CASSRNKDRRQLTNYGYTF.

The chain is built from TRBV5-8 and TRBJ2-4; D assignment may be TRBD1 or TRBD2 (6 bases each). The V and J ends lost 4 bases and 3 bases respectively, with 17 bases between them. CDR3 length: 16 residues. Germline CDR1 and CDR2: SGHTS and YDEGEE. The CDR3 protein is CASSRAGRGGKNIQYF. CDR3 sequence (DNA): TGTGCCAGCAGCCGCGCGGGGCGAGGGGGCAAAAACATTCAGTACTTC.

The rearrangement uses TRBV6-5 and TRBJ1-1, with D possibly being TRBD1 (6 bases). CDR1 and CDR2 from the germline V gene are MNHEY and SVGAGI. This CDR3 spans 14 amino acids. The V end was cut by 0 bases, the J end by 11 bases, with 16 bases between. In DNA, the CDR3 is TGTGCCAGCAGTTACTCGATTGGGGGGCGCGGTGCTTTCTTT. This sequence encodes CASSYSIGGRGAFF.

CDR3 residues: CASSLWTSGSNTGELFF. The CDR3 bases are TGTGCCAGCAGCCTATGGACTAGCGGGAGTAACACCGGGGAGCTGTTTTTT. The V gene is TRBV27, the J gene TRBJ2-2, with 13 bases lining up with TRBD2. J was trimmed by 2 bases and V by 6 bases; bases with no gene match: 6. In germline, CDR1 is MNHEY, CDR2 SMNVEV (reference sequence). The CDR3 runs 17 residues.

This chain joins TRBV30 and TRBJ1-5; no clear D. Looked up from germline, CDR1 is GTSNPN and CDR2 is SVGIG (reference sequence). The CDR3 is 13 residues long. The ends were cut back, 4 bases at V and 3 bases at J, with 10 bases in the middle. The CDR3 coding sequence is TGTGCCTGGACCCCGGGCGCCAATCAGCCCCAGCATTTT. Protein product: CAWTPGANQPQHF.

The chain joins TRBV7-3 to TRBJ2-2; D gene uncertain. This CDR3 has 13 amino acids. Trimming took 5 bases from V and 5 from J, leaving 9 bases between them. The germline V gene encodes CDR1 SGHTA and CDR2 FQGTGA. CDR3 region: CASSHDNTGELFF. DNA of the CDR3: TGTGCCAGCAGCCACGACAATACCGGGGAGCTGTTTTTT.

The rearrangement links TRBV6-1 to TRBJ1-2; no reliable D call. The CDR3 runs to 15 residues. V was trimmed by 7 bases and J by 1 base, leaving 16 bases between them. Per germline, CDR1 MNHNS and CDR2 SASEGT. The CDR3 DNA is TGTGCCAGCACCCGCCTGGCGAGAGATAACTATGGCTACACCTTC. Its protein is CASTRLARDNYGYTF.

This chain connects TRBV5-4 to TRBJ2-5; 9 bases line up with TRBD2. In germline, CDR1 is SGHNT, CDR2 YYREEE (reference sequence). There are 16 residues in the CDR3. The J segment lost 2 bases and the V segment lost 4 bases, leaving 9 bases of the junction unmatched. The CDR3 reads CASSQTRGLAQETQYF. As DNA, the CDR3 is TGTGCCAGCAGCCAAACTCGGGGACTAGCTCAAGAGACCCAGTACTTC. Full variable domain (missing parts from reference TRBV5-4 and TRBJ2-5): ETGVTQSPTHLIKTRGQQVTLRCSSQSGHNTVSWYQQALGQGPQFIFQYYREEENGRGNFPPRFSGLQFPNYSSELNVNALELDDSALYLCASSQTRGLAQETQYFGPGTRLLVL.

The V gene is TRBV7-9, the J gene TRBJ1-4; TRBD1 matches at 7 bases. Losses at the gene ends were 3 bases for V and 4 bases for J; bases not matched to a gene: 5. The CDR3 runs to 15 residues. The germline V gene encodes CDR1 SEHNR and CDR2 FQNEAQ (reference sequence). CDR3 sequence: CASSFKQGFNEKLFF. The CDR3 DNA follows: TGTGCCAGCAGCTTCAAACAGGGGTTTAATGAAAAACTGTTTTTT.

This clone has more than one count but fewer than ten. This chain joins TRBV7-8 and TRBJ2-1; D possibly matches TRBD1 or TRBD2 (5 bases each). This CDR3 spans 14 amino acids. V was pared by 4 bases and J by 9 bases, with 16 bases between. The germline V gene has CDR1 SGHVS and CDR2 FQNEAQ. The CDR3: CASSYRDPMAEQFF. The DNA of the CDR3 is TGTGCCAGCAGCTACCGGGACCCTATGGCTGAGCAGTTCTTC.

The chain carries TRBV30 and TRBJ1-3; D gene ambiguous. Looked up from germline, CDR1 is GTSNPN and CDR2 is SVGIG (reference sequence). The CDR3 is 13 amino acids. Trimming took 0 bases from V and 0 from J, leaving 3 bases between them. In DNA form, the CDR3 reads TGTGCCTGGAGTGTAAGCTCTGGAAACACCATATATTTT. This encodes CAWSVSSGNTIYF. The whole variable domain, filled in from reference TRBV30 and TRBJ1-3, reads SQTIHQWPATLVQPVGSPLSLECTVEGTSNPNLYWYRQAAGRGLQLLFYSVGIGQISSEVPQNLSASRPQDRQFILSSKKLLLSDSGFYLCAWSVSSGNTIYFGEGSWLTVV.

The rearrangement joins TRBV19 to TRBJ1-3; D is unresolved. Between the trimmed V and J ends, which lost 1 base and 3 bases, there was a span of 1 base. The CDR3 contains 12 residues. The germline V gene has CDR1 LNHDA and CDR2 SQIVND (reference sequence). Written as DNA, the CDR3 is TGTGCCAGTAGTATAGGTGGAAACACCATATATTTT. It encodes CASSIGGNTIYF.

This clone occurred a few times. V usage is TRBV11-3 and J usage is TRBJ2-3; 8 bases are shared with TRBD1. Germline assignment: CDR1 SGHNT and CDR2 YENEEA. The ends lost 5 bases at V and 2 bases at J; junction bases unmatched: 6. This CDR3 is 15 amino acids long. CDR3 bases: TGTGCCAGCAGCACCCGACAGGGGCCCACAGATACGCAGTATTTT. This gives the protein CASSTRQGPTDTQYF.

This clone has just a few counts. The chain combines TRBV6-5 with TRBJ1-2; D possibly corresponds to TRBD1 (5 bases). CDR1 and CDR2 (germline): MNHEY, SVGAGI. Deletions cut 5 bases from V and 1 base from J, with 8 bases between. The CDR3 extends over 13 amino acids. The CDR3 DNA is TGTGCCAGCAGTCAGGGATTTAACTATGGCTACACCTTC. Amino acids: CASSQGFNYGYTF.

V usage is TRBV7-8 and J usage is TRBJ2-7; 11 bases line up with TRBD2. Germline CDR1 is SGHVS and CDR2 is FQNEAQ. V trimming: 5 bases; J trimming: 2 bases; junction bases outside the gene matches: 8. The CDR3 runs 16 residues. CDR3 protein: CASSTPSGRSAYEQYF. DNA for the CDR3: TGTGCCAGCAGCACCCCTAGCGGGAGGTCCGCCTACGAGCAGTACTTC.

This chain links TRBV28 with TRBJ1-2; 7 bases map to TRBD1. V trimming: 4 bases; J trimming: 3 bases; junction bases outside the gene matches: 8. CDR3 length: 15 amino acids. CDR1 and CDR2 (germline): MDHEN, SYDVKM. The CDR3 nucleotides read TGTGCCAGCAGTTCGACAGGGTGGAGGGACTATGGCTACACCTTC. Residues: CASSSTGWRDYGYTF.

This rearrangement joins TRBV29-1 to TRBJ2-1; 9 nucleotides line up with TRBD2. CDR3 size: 14 residues. CDR1 is SQVTM, CDR2 ANQGSEA, per germline. J lost 2 bases, V lost 7 bases, and 6 bases had no gene match. The CDR3 nucleotides are TGCAGCGATTTTAGCGGGAGAACCTACAATGAGCAGTTCTTC. This codes for CSDFSGRTYNEQFF.

This clone has more than one count but fewer than ten. The V gene is TRBV30, the J gene TRBJ1-2, with D unclear. The V end was cut by 4 bases, the J end by 4 bases, with 10 bases between. This CDR3 comprises 12 residues. The germline gives CDR1 GTSNPN, CDR2 SVGIG (reference sequence). The CDR3 protein is CAWTGSRYGYTF. As DNA, the CDR3 is TGTGCCTGGACCGGGTCGCGCTATGGCTACACCTTC.

The chain recombines TRBV11-2 with TRBJ2-1, with D possibly matching TRBD1 (5 bases). CDR3 length equals 15 residues. V was pared by 1 base and J by 2 bases, with 9 bases between. The germline V gene has CDR1 SGHAT and CDR2 FQNNGV. CDR3 protein: CASSLVGQPYNEQFF. The DNA of the CDR3 is TGTGCCAGCAGCTTAGTGGGGCAGCCCTACAATGAGCAGTTCTTC.

V is TRBV9 and J is TRBJ2-3, with D maybe TRBD2 (5 bases). CDR3 size: 14 residues. V lost 0 bases, J lost 4 bases, and 9 bases lay in between. From germline, CDR1 is SGDLS and CDR2 YYNGEE. The CDR3 nucleotides read TGTGCCAGCAGCGTAGGGACTGCCGCAGATACGCAGTATTTT. Translating it yields CASSVGTAADTQYF.

The chain joins TRBV2 to TRBJ1-5; D is perhaps TRBD1 (5 bases). This CDR3 is built from 13 residues. The V gene lost 11 bases and the J gene lost 0 bases, with 11 bases spanning the gap. Per germline, CDR1 SNHLY and CDR2 FYNNEI. The CDR3 nucleotides are TGTGCCGGGGGACGGATTAGCAATCAGCCCCAGCATTTT. Its translation is CAGGRISNQPQHF.

The gene calls are TRBV7-8 and TRBJ1-2, with 8 nucleotides matching TRBD1. Losses at the gene ends were 6 bases for V and 4 bases for J; bases not matched to a gene: 10. CDR3 length: 15 residues. Germline V gene data show CDR1 as SGHVS and CDR2 as FQNEAQ. The CDR3 spells CASSQTSGGFYGYTF. Written as DNA, the CDR3 is TGTGCCAGCAGTCAAACCTCAGGGGGCTTCTATGGCTACACCTTC.

The genes are TRBV6-1 and TRBJ2-1; D might be TRBD2 (6 bases). The germline V and J ends were trimmed by 1 base and 9 bases, with 13 bases remaining between them. Per germline, CDR1 MNHNS and CDR2 SASEGT. The CDR3 spans 14 residues. The CDR3 bases are TGTGCCAGCAGTGAAGTCGTCTTAGCGGTTGAGCAGTTCTTC. Its protein product is CASSEVVLAVEQFF.